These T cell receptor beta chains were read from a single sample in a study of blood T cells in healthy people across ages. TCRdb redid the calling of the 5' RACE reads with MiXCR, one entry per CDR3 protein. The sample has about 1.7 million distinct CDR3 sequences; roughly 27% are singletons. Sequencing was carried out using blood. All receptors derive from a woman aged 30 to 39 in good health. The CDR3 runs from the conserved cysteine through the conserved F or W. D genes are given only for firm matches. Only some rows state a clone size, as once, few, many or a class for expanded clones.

CASTLGSGRAYEQYF TGTGCCAGCACCCTAGGCTCCGGGAGGGCATACGAGCAGTACTTC 15 TRBD2 many TRBJ2-7 TRBV12-3/TRBV12-4
CASSRTRQGSGANVLTF TGCGCCAGCAGCCGAACGCGGCAGGGATCCGGGGCCAACGTCCTGACTTTC 17 . . TRBJ2-6 TRBV5-1
CASSQVIRGSGGSYEQYF TGTGCCAGCAGCCAAGTTATCCGTGGTAGCGGGGGCTCCTACGAGCAGTACTTC 18 TRBD2 many TRBJ2-7 TRBV4-2
CASSVVGTGGEKLFF TGTGCCAGCAGCGTAGTCGGGACAGGGGGTGAAAAACTGTTTTTT 15 TRBD1 . TRBJ1-4 TRBV9
CASSSTRTEKLFF TGTGCCAGCAGTTCGACACGAACTGAAAAACTGTTTTTT 13 . few TRBJ1-4 TRBV6-1
CSVDRNAGGNEQFF TGCAGCGTTGATAGGAACGCGGGGGGCAATGAGCAGTTCTTC 14 TRBD2 once TRBJ2-1 TRBV29-1
CASSQGGLGIVYEQYF TGTGCCAGCAGCCAAGGGGGACTAGGGATCGTCTACGAGCAGTACTTC 16 TRBD2 . TRBJ2-7 TRBV3-1
CASGRGDHQETQYF TGTGCCAGCGGGCGGGGAGACCACCAAGAGACCCAGTACTTC 14 . many TRBJ2-5 TRBV2
CASIRGDSTDTQYF TGTGCCAGCATTCGGGGGGACAGCACAGATACGCAGTATTTT 14 TRBD2 . TRBJ2-3 TRBV3-1
CASSFFPQGANVLTF TGTGCCAGCAGTTTCTTTCCCCAGGGGGCCAACGTCCTGACTTTC 15 . many TRBJ2-6 TRBV12-3/TRBV12-4
CASSLTSGYNYGYTF TGCGCCAGCAGCTTGACCTCTGGGTATAACTATGGCTACACCTTC 15 . few TRBJ1-2 TRBV5-1
CASSSGRGTQPQHF TGTGCCAGCAGCTCGGGGCGGGGGACGCAGCCCCAGCATTTT 14 . few TRBJ1-5 TRBV7-2
CASSLNRENTGELFF TGCGCCAGCAGCTTGAACAGGGAAAACACCGGGGAGCTGTTTTTT 15 . few TRBJ2-2 TRBV5-1
CASSQMGGGISDTQYF TGCGCCAGCAGCCAAATGGGCGGGGGGATATCAGATACGCAGTATTTT 16 TRBD2 . TRBJ2-3 TRBV4-1
CATSRGFNEKLFF TGTGCCACCAGCAGAGGATTTAATGAAAAACTGTTTTTT 13 . few TRBJ1-4 TRBV15
CASSSTGGCYNEQYF TGTGCCAGCAGTTCGACAGGGGGCTGTTACAATGAGCAGTACTTC 15 TRBD1 . TRBJ2-7 TRBV7-9
CASSGQGEYEQFF TGTGCCAGCAGTGGACAGGGGGAGTATGAGCAGTTCTTC 13 TRBD1 . TRBJ2-1 TRBV28
CASGPVRGANYGYTF TGTGCCAGCGGCCCTGTACGGGGCGCCAACTATGGCTACACCTTC 15 . . TRBJ1-2 TRBV7-2
CASSQSYSGNTIYF TGCGCCAGCAGTCAGTCTTACTCTGGAAACACCATATATTTT 14 . . TRBJ1-3 TRBV5-1
CASSQDPRVSGGGETQYF TGTGCCAGCAGCCAAGATCCCCGCGTGTCGGGGGGCGGCGAGACCCAGTACTTC 18 . few TRBJ2-5 TRBV3-1
CASTPRRISEAFF TGTGCCAGCACACCCCGGCGGATATCTGAAGCTTTCTTT 13 . . TRBJ1-1 TRBV12-3/TRBV12-4
CSVGRWGLVIHNEQFF TGCAGCGTTGGGCGATGGGGACTAGTCATTCACAATGAGCAGTTCTTC 16 TRBD2 few TRBJ2-1 TRBV29-1